Below are 22 T cell receptor beta chains sequenced from a single sample in a study of CD8+ T cells in alopecia areata. Treatment reported: oral pan-JAK inhibitor, 5-10 mg twice daily. RNA, once extracted, was reverse transcribed into cDNA for use as the sequencing template. Profiled with immunoSEQ multiplex PCR; TCRdb holds only in-frame clones, not every one. The sample holds more than 150,000 clones, roughly 64% seen once. Sequencing was performed on CD8+ T cells sorted from blood, taken at week 24, from a patient treated with tofacitinib. Source of these receptors: a human donor with alopecia areata.

This chain connects TRBV2 to TRBJ2-5; the D call may be TRBD1 or TRBD2 (5 bases each). This CDR3 spans 15 amino acids. V was pared by 3 bases and J by 4 bases, with 15 bases between. CDR1 and CDR2 from the germline V gene are SNHLY and FYNNEI. The DNA of the CDR3 is TGTGCCAGCAGTGATAGGGACCGCGCCCCAGAGACCCAGTACTTC. Translated: CASSDRDRAPETQYF.

V is TRBV9 and J is TRBJ1-1, with TRBD1 matching 8 bases. V gave up 2 bases and J gave up 8 bases; unmatched junction bases: 2. This CDR3 region has 12 residues. Germline V lookup: CDR1 SGDLS, CDR2 YYNGEE. CDR3 in amino acids: CASSVRQGEAFF. CDR3 DNA sequence: TGTGCCAGCAGCGTTAGACAGGGGGAAGCTTTCTTT. The full variable domain, its missing parts supplied by reference TRBV9 and TRBJ1-1, is DSGVTQTPKHLITATGQRVTLRCSPRSGDLSVYWYQQSLDQGLQFLIQYYNGEERAKGNILERFSAQQFPDLHSELNLSSLELGDSALYFCASSVRQGEAFFGQGTRLTVV.

The rearrangement uses TRBV30 and TRBJ1-6; TRBD1 might be the D (5 bases). The CDR3 is 15 amino acids. With 3 bases removed from V and 0 bases from J, the gap between germline ends came to 9 bases. From germline, CDR1 is GTSNPN and CDR2 SVGIG (reference sequence). The CDR3 here is CAWSRDSSYNSPLHF. The CDR3 nucleotides read TGTGCCTGGAGCCGAGACAGCTCCTATAATTCACCCCTCCACTTT. The full variable domain, completed using reference TRBV30 and TRBJ1-6, is SQTIHQWPATLVQPVGSPLSLECTVEGTSNPNLYWYRQAAGRGLQLLFYSVGIGQISSEVPQNLSASRPQDRQFILSSKKLLLSDSGFYLCAWSRDSSYNSPLHFGNGTRLTVT.

The gene calls are TRBV7-9 and TRBJ2-3; no firm D call. Germline V CDR1 and CDR2: SEHNR, FQNEAQ (reference sequence). CDR3 size: 13 residues. V was pared by 5 bases and J by 0 bases, with 6 bases between. The CDR3 sequence: CASSLQSTDTQYF. In nucleotides, the CDR3 is TGTGCCAGCAGCCTACAAAGCACAGATACGCAGTATTTT.

The rearrangement links TRBV29-1 to TRBJ2-1, with no clear D. CDR1 and CDR2 (germline): SQVTM, ANQGSEA. V gave up 3 bases and J gave up 7 bases, with 7 bases separating them. The CDR3 has 11 residues. CDR3 loop: CSVDPGNEQFF. The CDR3 DNA is TGCAGCGTTGACCCTGGAAATGAGCAGTTCTTC.

The genes are TRBV5-1 and TRBJ2-3; the D is unclear. The CDR3 length is 12 residues. The germline V gene has CDR1 SGHRS and CDR2 YFSETQ. V dropped 0 bases and J dropped 6 bases, with 5 bases sitting between them. CDR3 region: CASSLAKDTQYF. The CDR3, as DNA: TGCGCCAGCAGCTTGGCCAAGGATACGCAGTATTTT. Combining the CDR3 with reference TRBV5-1 and TRBJ2-3 gives the whole variable domain KAGVTQTPRYLIKTRGQQVTLSCSPISGHRSVSWYQQTPGQGLQFLFEYFSETQRNKGNFPGRFSGRQFSNSRSEMNVSTLELGDSALYLCASSLAKDTQYFGPGTRLTVL.

This clone was picked up a small number of times. This rearrangement joins TRBV5-6 to TRBJ2-1; perhaps TRBD2 as D (6 bases). CDR1 is SGHDT and CDR2 is YYEEEE in the germline V gene. The V and J ends lost 2 bases and 10 bases respectively, with 10 bases between them. There are 12 residues in the CDR3. Written as DNA, the CDR3 is TGTGCCAGCAGCTTAGGAGGGGTAGAGCAGTTCTTC. It encodes CASSLGGVEQFF.

The genes are TRBV5-1 and TRBJ2-7; D is ambiguous. V was trimmed by 0 bases and J by 3 bases, leaving 7 bases between them. Germline V gives CDR1 SGHRS, CDR2 YFSETQ. The CDR3 has 13 residues. DNA for the CDR3: TGCGCCAGCAGCTTGGGGCCACTCTACGAGCAGTACTTC. This gives the protein CASSLGPLYEQYF.

The V gene is TRBV7-9, the J gene TRBJ2-7, with D unclear. This CDR3 spans 11 amino acids. V dropped 4 bases and J dropped 6 bases, with 7 bases sitting between them. Germline assignment: CDR1 SEHNR and CDR2 FQNEAQ (reference sequence). The CDR3: CASSYGREQYF. CDR3 bases: TGTGCCAGCAGCTACGGGCGCGAGCAGTACTTC. Together with reference TRBV7-9 and TRBJ2-7, the CDR3 gives the full variable domain: DTGVSQNPRHKITKRGQNVTFRCDPISEHNRLYWYRQTLGQGPEFLTYFQNEAQLEKSRLLSDRFSAERPKGSFSTLEIQRTEQGDSAMYLCASSYGREQYFGPGTRLTVT.

This clone was found a few times. The V gene is TRBV29-1, the J gene TRBJ1-1, with 7 positions matching TRBD1. J was trimmed by 7 bases and V by 4 bases; bases with no gene match: 3. CDR1 SQVTM and CDR2 ANQGSEA come from the germline V gene. This CDR3 contains 11 residues. CDR3 coding DNA: TGCAGCGTTGGTGGGACAGATGAAGCTTTCTTT. Translation gives CSVGGTDEAFF. Supplemented by reference TRBV29-1 and TRBJ1-1, the full variable domain reads SAVISQKPSRDICQRGTSLTIQCQVDSQVTMMFWYRQQPGQSLTLIATANQGSEATYESGFVIDKFPISRPNLTFSTLTVSNMSPEDSSIYLCSVGGTDEAFFGQGTRLTVV.

V is TRBV27 and J is TRBJ1-1; TRBD1 might be the D (5 bases). The CDR3 runs 12 residues. The V gene lost 8 bases and the J gene lost 1 base, with 8 bases spanning the gap. The germline CDR1 and CDR2 sequences are MNHEY and SMNVEV (reference sequence). As DNA, the CDR3 is TGTGCCAGCTATCAGGGGAACACTGAAGCTTTCTTT. Its translation is CASYQGNTEAFF.

This clone came up once. The V and J genes are TRBV5-6 and TRBJ2-3; D possibly matches TRBD1 or TRBD2 (5 bases each). From germline, CDR1 is SGHDT and CDR2 YYEEEE. Trimming took off 2 bases at V and 4 bases at J, with 20 bases between the two ends. The CDR3 runs 17 residues. The CDR3: CASSFYFGAGRPDTQYF. The CDR3 DNA is TGTGCCAGCAGCTTTTATTTCGGGGCAGGCCGACCAGATACGCAGTATTTT. The complete variable domain, with remaining parts taken from reference TRBV5-6 and TRBJ2-3, reads DAGVTQSPTHLIKTRGQQVTLRCSPKSGHDTVSWYQQALGQGPQFIFQYYEEEERQRGNFPDRFSGHQFPNYSSELNVNALLLGDSALYLCASSFYFGAGRPDTQYFGPGTRLTVL.

The chain carries TRBV30 and TRBJ1-1; unclear D gene. This CDR3 contains 17 residues. CDR1 is GTSNPN and CDR2 is SVGIG in the germline V gene (reference sequence). Trimming left V 4 bases short and J 4 bases short, with 25 bases between. The CDR3: CAWTSYLSTFRVTEAFF. Here the CDR3 DNA reads TGTGCCTGGACCTCGTACCTATCGACCTTTCGGGTCACTGAAGCTTTCTTT.

This clone was picked up a small number of times. The chain combines TRBV30 with TRBJ2-7; D gene ambiguous. Germline CDR1 GTSNPN, CDR2 SVGIG (reference sequence). Trimming took off 3 bases at V and 2 bases at J, with 5 bases between the two ends. CDR3 size: 11 residues. This CDR3 is CAWRGTYEQYF. As DNA, the CDR3 is TGTGCCTGGAGAGGAACCTACGAGCAGTACTTC.

This rearrangement joins TRBV9 to TRBJ1-1, with TRBD1 as a possible D gene (6 bases). CDR3 length: 15 residues. V was pared by 5 bases and J by 5 bases, with 19 bases between. The V gene's germline CDR1 is SGDLS and CDR2 YYNGEE. The CDR3 region is CASRAEHLGGTEAFF. The CDR3 bases are TGTGCCAGCAGGGCCGAACACCTAGGGGGGACTGAAGCTTTCTTT. Variable domain in full (rest from reference TRBV9 and TRBJ1-1): DSGVTQTPKHLITATGQRVTLRCSPRSGDLSVYWYQQSLDQGLQFLIQYYNGEERAKGNILERFSAQQFPDLHSELNLSSLELGDSALYFCASRAEHLGGTEAFFGQGTRLTVV.

Points on this clone: Other DNA sequences in the sample encode the same CDR3. The chain employs TRBV9 and TRBJ1-1; D unresolved. V was trimmed by 0 bases and J by 1 base, leaving 7 bases between them. The CDR3 has 14 residues. Germline CDR1 reads SGDLS; CDR2 reads YYNGEE. The DNA of the CDR3 is TGTGCCAGCAGCGTAGGAGGGTCGAACACTGAAGCTTTCTTT. Its protein product is CASSVGGSNTEAFF.

The chain has TRBV30 and TRBJ1-3; D uncertain. The CDR3 has 14 residues. In germline, CDR1 is GTSNPN, CDR2 SVGIG (reference sequence). The V gene lost 0 bases and the J gene lost 9 bases, with 15 bases spanning the gap. The CDR3 here is CAWSVGTGSSTIYF. CDR3 in DNA: TGTGCCTGGAGTGTGGGCACCGGATCATCCACCATATATTTT. Variable domain in full (rest from reference TRBV30 and TRBJ1-3): SQTIHQWPATLVQPVGSPLSLECTVEGTSNPNLYWYRQAAGRGLQLLFYSVGIGQISSEVPQNLSASRPQDRQFILSSKKLLLSDSGFYLCAWSVGTGSSTIYFGEGSWLTVV.

The chain combines TRBV7-8 with TRBJ1-5, with 7 bases identical to TRBD1. This CDR3 is built from 16 residues. Trimming at V came to 8 bases and at J to 0 bases, leaving 10 bases not matched to a gene. CDR1 and CDR2 (germline): SGHVS, FQNEAQ. The CDR3 coding sequence is TGTGCCAGCTCGATCGGGACAGCTCTTAGCAATCAGCCCCAGCATTTT. Its protein is CASSIGTALSNQPQHF.

The V gene is TRBV11-2, the J gene TRBJ2-7; the D is unclear. CDR3 length: 11 residues. Looked up from germline, CDR1 is SGHAT and CDR2 is FQNNGV. Trimming left V 5 bases short and J 2 bases short, with 4 bases between. This chain's CDR3 is CASSLTYEQYF. Here the CDR3 DNA reads TGTGCCAGCAGCCTCACCTACGAGCAGTACTTC.

As regards this clone: The sample contains more than one DNA sequence encoding this CDR3. The V call is TRBV30, the J call TRBJ2-3; perhaps TRBD2 as D (5 bases). This CDR3 is built from 13 residues. Germline V gives CDR1 GTSNPN, CDR2 SVGIG (reference sequence). V lost 3 bases, J lost 4 bases, and 11 bases lay in between. DNA for the CDR3: TGTGCCTGGAGCGGAGAGGGAGCAGATACGCAGTATTTT. This encodes CAWSGEGADTQYF.

V and J are TRBV6-5 and TRBJ2-7; D is unclear. The germline V and J ends were trimmed by 6 bases and 6 bases, with 15 bases remaining between them. Germline CDR1 is MNHEY and CDR2 is SVGAGI. The CDR3 sequence is 13 residues long. This chain's CDR3 is CASRITGKIEQYF. The CDR3 nucleotides are TGTGCCAGCAGGATAACTGGGAAGATCGAGCAGTACTTC.

This clone occurred a few times. The DNA for the CDR3 is TGCGCCAGCAGCCACGAACGGACACCTTACGAGCAGTACTTC. Amino acid sequence: CASSHERTPYEQYF. The genes are TRBV4-1 and TRBJ2-7; TRBD1 might be the D (5 bases). V gave up 3 bases and J gave up 4 bases, with 13 bases separating them. The length of the CDR3 is 14 residues. In germline, CDR1 is MGHRA, CDR2 YSYEKL.